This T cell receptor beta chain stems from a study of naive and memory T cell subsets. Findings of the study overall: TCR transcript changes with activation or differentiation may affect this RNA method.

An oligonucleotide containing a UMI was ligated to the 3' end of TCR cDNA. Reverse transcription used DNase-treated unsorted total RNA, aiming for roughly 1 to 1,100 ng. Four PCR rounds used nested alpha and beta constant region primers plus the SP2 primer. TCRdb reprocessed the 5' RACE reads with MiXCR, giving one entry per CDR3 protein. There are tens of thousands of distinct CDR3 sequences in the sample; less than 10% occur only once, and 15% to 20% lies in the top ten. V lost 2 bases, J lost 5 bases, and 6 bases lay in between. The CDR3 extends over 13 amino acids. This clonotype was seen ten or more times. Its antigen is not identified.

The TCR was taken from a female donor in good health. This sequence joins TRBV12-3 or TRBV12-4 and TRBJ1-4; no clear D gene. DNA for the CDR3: TGTGCCAGCAGTTTACGGCAGAATGAAAAACTGTTTTTT. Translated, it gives CASSLRQNEKLFF.